The rows below give T cell receptor beta chains drawn from one sample of a study of cytomegalovirus exposure and HLA in healthy donors. TCRdb keeps only in-frame clones here, not all; method: immunoSEQ multiplex PCR. The sample gives tens of thousands of clones, more than 70% of which show up once; 3.5% to 4.5% is in the top ten. The material sequenced was PBMCs. Source of these receptors: a man younger than 40 in good health and CMV-seronegative. Each CDR3 is given with its conserved first and last residue. D genes are given only for firm matches. Rows may omit the clone size; those that give it use once, few, many or a size class.

d_gene	j_gene	abundance	v_gene	CDR3aa	CDR3nt
-	TRBJ1-6	-	TRBV15	CATSRDYRQGLNSPLHF	TGTGCCACCAGCAGAGATTATAGGCAGGGGCTCAATTCACCCCTCCACTTT
-	TRBJ1-1	-	TRBV28	CASTFGGWNTEAFF	TGTGCCAGCACTTTCGGGGGTTGGAACACTGAAGCTTTCTTT
TRBD2	TRBJ2-4	-	TRBV11-2	CASSYGTSGGLNIQYF	TGTGCCAGCAGCTACGGGACTAGCGGGGGACTAAACATTCAGTACTTC
-	TRBJ1-3	-	TRBV10-1	CASSGSQGSGNTIYF	TGCGCCAGCAGTGGGTCTCAGGGCTCTGGAAACACCATATATTTT
TRBD1	TRBJ1-1	-	TRBV29-1	CSVELMEGQGPGEAFF	TGCAGCGTTGAACTTATGGAGGGACAGGGGCCGGGAGAAGCTTTCTTT
-	TRBJ1-3	-	TRBV29-1	CSVGGQGSGNTIYF	TGCAGCGTTGGAGGGCAGGGGTCTGGAAACACCATATATTTT
TRBD1	TRBJ2-7	-	TRBV2	CASRGTAPTYEQYF	TGTGCCAGCAGGGGGACAGCTCCTACCTACGAGCAGTACTTC
-	TRBJ2-3	-	TRBV2	CASSETTPSTDTQYF	TGTGCCAGCAGTGAGACAACTCCTAGCACAGATACGCAGTATTTT
TRBD2	TRBJ2-7	-	TRBV5-1	CASSGRLAGGRDEQYF	TGCGCCAGCAGCGGAAGACTAGCGGGGGGGCGGGACGAGCAGTACTTC
TRBD1	TRBJ1-5	-	TRBV6-5	CASGTGGNQPQHF	TGTGCCAGCGGGACAGGGGGCAATCAGCCCCAGCATTTT
TRBD1	TRBJ1-5	medium-sized	TRBV6-4	CASSDGTGGNQPQHF	TGTGCCAGCAGTGACGGGACAGGGGGCAATCAGCCCCAGCATTTT
-	TRBJ2-1	-	TRBV13	CASSPRVDEQFF	TGTGCCAGCAGCCCCAGGGTCGATGAGCAGTTCTTC
-	TRBJ1-2	-	TRBV7-9	CAGSRDLGGYGYTF	TGTGCCGGCAGCCGGGACCTGGGGGGCTATGGCTACACCTTC
-	TRBJ1-2	-	TRBV7-2	CASSLALSRGSYGYTF	TGTGCCAGCAGCTTAGCGCTAAGTCGGGGGAGCTATGGCTACACCTTC
-	TRBJ1-1	once	TRBV18	CASSPHSPQQGWTEAFF	TGTGCCAGCTCACCGCATTCCCCCCAACAGGGCTGGACTGAAGCTTTCTTT
-	TRBJ2-7	-	TRBV6-1	CASSEAGLWGGEQYF	TGTGCCAGCAGTGAGGCGGGTCTTTGGGGAGGTGAGCAGTACTTC
-	TRBJ2-1	-	TRBV27	CASHTRNEQFF	TGTGCCAGCCACACCCGTAATGAGCAGTTCTTC
TRBD1	TRBJ1-2	-	TRBV7-2	CASSLEGQVYGYTF	TGTGCCAGCAGCTTAGAGGGACAGGTCTATGGCTACACCTTC
TRBD1	TRBJ2-5	-	TRBV5-1	CASSSKTGGVETQYF	TGCGCCAGCAGCTCCAAGACAGGGGGCGTAGAGACCCAGTACTTC
TRBD1	TRBJ2-2	-	TRBV4-2	CASRLQGAYTGELFF	TGTGCCAGCAGACTCCAGGGGGCCTACACCGGGGAGCTGTTTTTT
-	TRBJ2-3	-	TRBV5-4	CASSPSGIVTDTQYF	TGTGCCAGCAGCCCGTCGGGGATTGTCACAGATACGCAGTATTTT
TRBD1	TRBJ1-1	-	TRBV19	CASSMTGGGTEAFF	TGTGCCAGTAGTATGACAGGGGGAGGAACTGAAGCTTTCTTT
-	TRBJ1-1	-	TRBV4-2	CASSRIMYKNSDTTSNTEAFF	TGTGCCAGCAGCCGCATTATGTATAAAAATTCCGACACAACCTCGAACACTGAAGCTTTCTTT
TRBD2	TRBJ2-1	-	TRBV7-8	CASSPPRAGGSYNEQFF	TGTGCCAGCAGCCCCCCCCGCGCGGGGGGCTCCTACAATGAGCAGTTCTTC
-	TRBJ1-1	-	TRBV5-1	CASSLTGTMNTEAFF	TGCGCCAGCAGCTTGACAGGGACCATGAACACTGAAGCTTTCTTT
TRBD1	TRBJ2-5	-	TRBV28	CASGPRTGVVEKTQYF	TGTGCCAGCGGCCCCCGGACAGGGGTCGTGGAGAAGACCCAGTACTTC
TRBD1	TRBJ1-4	-	TRBV5-1	CASSGQGGTNEKLFF	TGCGCCAGCAGCGGACAGGGTGGAACTAATGAAAAACTGTTTTTT
-	TRBJ2-7	once	TRBV11-1	CASSLRASKGYEQYF	TGTGCCAGCAGCCTAAGGGCGTCGAAGGGGTACGAGCAGTACTTC
-	TRBJ1-6	-	TRBV7-2	CASSSTGGAPLHF	TGTGCCAGCAGCTCCACAGGTGGCGCACCCCTCCACTTT
-	TRBJ1-3	-	TRBV10-3	CAISERAVRGEGNTIYF	TGTGCCATCAGTGAGCGAGCAGTCAGGGGAGAGGGAAACACCATATATTTT
-	TRBJ1-1	-	TRBV10-3	CAISDRGEAFF	TGTGCCATCAGTGACAGGGGCGAAGCTTTCTTT
TRBD2	TRBJ2-1	once	TRBV6-1	CASSESKRGNYNEQFF	TGTGCCAGCAGTGAAAGTAAGCGGGGGAACTACAATGAGCAGTTCTTC
TRBD1	TRBJ1-1	few	TRBV18	CASSPLGQVDTEAFF	TGTGCCAGCTCACCGCTCGGACAGGTCGACACTGAAGCTTTCTTT
-	TRBJ2-7	-	TRBV27	CASSLSVGASYEQYF	TGTGCCAGCAGTTTATCGGTGGGAGCGTCCTACGAGCAGTACTTC
TRBD2	TRBJ2-1	medium-sized	TRBV11-2	CASSLGSSGPSSYNEQFF	TGTGCCAGCAGCTTAGGGTCTAGCGGGCCGAGCTCCTACAATGAGCAGTTCTTC
TRBD1	TRBJ1-6	once	TRBV27	CASTTGTGLNRALHF	TGTGCCAGCACCACCGGGACAGGGCTTAATAGGGCCCTCCACTTT
TRBD1	TRBJ2-4	-	TRBV29-1	CSVRTGSDIQYF	TGCAGCGTTCGGACAGGGTCCGACATTCAGTACTTC
-	TRBJ1-2	-	TRBV18	CASSPWGSYGYTF	TGTGCCAGCTCACCATGGGGCAGCTATGGCTACACCTTC
-	TRBJ2-1	-	TRBV7-9	CASSKPPENNEQFF	TGTGCCAGCAGCAAACCACCGGAGAACAATGAGCAGTTCTTC
TRBD1	TRBJ2-7	-	TRBV6-5	CASSRTGYEQYF	TGTGCCAGCAGTAGGACAGGGTACGAGCAGTACTTC
-	TRBJ1-1	-	TRBV6-1	CASSPRSGADTEAFF	TGTGCCAGCAGTCCACGTTCAGGGGCGGACACTGAAGCTTTCTTT
TRBD1	TRBJ2-7	-	TRBV4-2	CASSQDQPGAWTGGSYEQCF	TGTGCCAGCAGCCAAGATCAACCCGGGGCTTGGACAGGAGGATCCTACGAGCAGTGCTTC
TRBD1	TRBJ2-2	-	TRBV28	CASSSQQGTGELFF	TGTGCCAGCAGTTCACAACAGGGGACCGGGGAGCTGTTTTTT
-	TRBJ1-6	-	TRBV10-1	CASGQPNSPLHF	TGCGCCAGTGGACAGCCAAATTCACCCCTCCACTTT
-	TRBJ1-1	-	TRBV7-2	CASSAAGTLNTEAFF	TGTGCCAGCAGCGCAGCCGGGACACTGAACACTGAAGCTTTCTTT
-	TRBJ2-1	many	TRBV7-9	CASSLDQGYYNEQFF	TGTGCCAGCAGCTTAGACCAGGGGTACTACAATGAGCAGTTCTTC
TRBD2	TRBJ2-3	-	TRBV4-2	CASSQVPAVAGGLGAQYF	TGTGCCAGCAGCCAAGTGCCCGCAGTAGCGGGGGGCCTAGGGGCGCAGTATTTT
-	TRBJ2-3	-	TRBV5-1	CASSLGSNTDTQYF	TGCGCCAGCAGCTTGGGATCTAACACAGATACGCAGTATTTT
-	TRBJ1-5	-	TRBV7-2	CASSLVSGSNQPQHF	TGTGCCAGCAGCTTAGTGTCAGGGTCGAATCAGCCCCAGCATTTT